The 30 T cell receptor beta chains below come from one sample, sequenced in a study of Graves' ophthalmopathy and Graves' hyperthyroidism. CDR3 regions of TCR beta were amplified from RNA transcripts. HTBI primers were used in a first-round RT-PCR, which preceded a second-round multiplex PCR. TCRdb used MiXCR to reprocess the multiplex PCR reads, holding one entry per CDR3 protein. The table records over 650,000 distinct CDR3 sequences, about 41% of them present only once. Sample: peripheral blood. The receptors originated from an adult man with Graves' ophthalmopathy.

The table lists this clonotype with many counts. The chain has TRBV20-1 and TRBJ1-5, with D possibly TRBD1 on 5 matching bases. The germline V and J ends were trimmed by 0 bases and 0 bases, with 6 bases remaining between them. The CDR3 length is 14 residues. Germline V gene data show CDR1 as DFQATT and CDR2 as SNEGSKA (reference sequence). CDR3 nucleotide sequence: TGCAGTGCTAGAGAGGGGCCTAGCAATCAGCCCCAGCATTTT. It codes for CSAREGPSNQPQHF.

This clonotype was counted ten times or more. The rearrangement joins TRBV7-9 to TRBJ1-1, with a weak D call TRBD1 (5 bases). CDR1 and CDR2 from the germline V gene are SEHNR and FQNEAQ (reference sequence). The length of the CDR3 is 15 residues. V was pared by 1 base and J by 1 base, with 10 bases between. CDR3 nucleotide sequence: TGTGCCAGCAGCTTAGATCCAGGGAAGAACACTGAAGCTTTCTTT. The encoded protein is CASSLDPGKNTEAFF.

This clonotype was seen ten or more times. V usage is TRBV25-1 and J usage is TRBJ1-2; 7 bases align to TRBD1. Germline-derived CDR1 and CDR2 are MGHDK and SYGVNS. The CDR3 has 13 residues. J gave up 8 bases and V 6 bases, and 9 bases lay outside the gene matches. The CDR3 loop is CASRSGGGLGYTF. The CDR3 bases are TGTGCCAGCAGGTCAGGGGGGGGCCTGGGCTACACCTTC.

V usage is TRBV14 and J usage is TRBJ2-7; D remains ambiguous. Trimming took off 7 bases at V and 3 bases at J, with 13 bases between the two ends. The CDR3 covers 13 residues. Germline loops: CDR1 SGHDN, CDR2 FVKESK. The CDR3 DNA reads TGTGCCAGCAAAGGGCGATTTCTCTACGAGCAGTACTTC. This sequence encodes CASKGRFLYEQYF.

This clonotype was seen once. Given a much more abundant clone one base away, this may be a read error. The genes are TRBV5-1 and TRBJ2-5; 7 bases fit TRBD2. The CDR3 spans 15 residues. Germline CDR1 reads SGHRS; CDR2 reads YFSETQ. The ends lost 3 bases at V and 7 bases at J; junction bases unmatched: 12. CDR3 nucleotides: TGCGCCAGCAGCTCGGATGCGGGAGAGGTGGGGACCCAGTACTTC. As protein: CASSSDAGEVGTQYF.

The V gene is TRBV10-3, the J gene TRBJ1-2, with D maybe TRBD1 (5 bases). Trimming took 0 bases from V and 7 from J, leaving 15 bases between them. From germline, CDR1 is ENHRY and CDR2 SYGVKD. The CDR3 runs to 15 residues. The CDR3 DNA is TGTGCCATCAGTGAGTCGAGGGGCCGAGGTGGTGGCTACACCTTC. This sequence encodes CAISESRGRGGGYTF.

The gene calls are TRBV7-2 and TRBJ2-7; 7 nucleotides match TRBD1. CDR3 length: 14 amino acids. Germline V gene lookup returns CDR1 SGHTA and CDR2 FQGNSA. V trimming: 5 bases; J trimming: 7 bases; junction bases outside the gene matches: 11. The CDR3 coding sequence is TGTGCCAGCAGCGGACAGGTGGGGTACCAAGAGCAGTACTTC. Protein product: CASSGQVGYQEQYF.

Details on this clonotype: A junction boundary mismatches the germline segment, possibly from a read error. The chain links TRBV7-7 to TRBJ2-1; 9 bases align to TRBD1. CDR1 SSHAT and CDR2 FNYEAQ come from the germline V gene (reference sequence). The CDR3 is made up of 15 amino acids. DNA for the CDR3: TGTGCTAGCAGCCCGACAGGGGGAACCTACAATGAGCAGTTCTTC. Its protein is CASSPTGGTYNEQFF.

At least ten counts were recorded for this clonotype. The chain couples TRBV6-5 to TRBJ1-5, with a possible D match to TRBD1 (5 bases). CDR3 length: 15 residues. Per germline, CDR1 MNHEY and CDR2 SVGAGI. Trimming cost V 0 bases and J 11 bases, with 17 bases left between them. The CDR3 DNA sequence: TGTGCCAGCAGTTACTCGAAGGCGGGACCACTAACCCAGCATTTT. It codes for CASSYSKAGPLTQHF.

V usage is TRBV5-5 and J usage is TRBJ2-3, with a tentative D call TRBD2 (6 bases). V was clipped by 0 bases and J by 5 bases, with 13 bases between them. Germline values: CDR1 SGHKS, CDR2 YYEKEE (reference sequence). This CDR3 contains 15 residues. CDR3 DNA sequence: TGTGCCAGCAGCTTGGTGTCCGTGGGGGGAGATACGCAGTATTTT. The encoded protein is CASSLVSVGGDTQYF.

The chain joins TRBV25-1 to TRBJ1-4; D gene unclear. CDR1 and CDR2 (germline): MGHDK, SYGVNS. CDR3 length: 12 amino acids. Between the trimmed V and J ends, which lost 6 bases and 5 bases, there was a span of 7 bases. For the CDR3, the DNA is TGTGCCAGCAGAGACGGGAATGAAAAACTGTTTTTT. Residues: CASRDGNEKLFF. Based on the CDR3 plus reference TRBV25-1 and TRBJ1-4, the full variable domain is EADIYQTPRYLVIGTGKKITLECSQTMGHDKMYWYQQDPGMELHLIHYSYGVNSTEKGDLSSESTVSRIRTEHFPLTLESARPSHTSQYLCASRDGNEKLFFGSGTQLSVL.

The chain recombines TRBV7-9 with TRBJ2-7; 10 nucleotides align to TRBD1. Germline-derived CDR1 and CDR2 are SEHNR and FQNEAQ (reference sequence). V lost 5 bases, J lost 6 bases, and 10 bases stayed unmatched. This CDR3 has 15 amino acids. CDR3 protein: CASSQRTGGVGEQYF. CDR3 nucleotide sequence: TGTGCCAGCAGCCAGCGGACAGGGGGGGTAGGCGAGCAGTACTTC.

The V and J genes are TRBV10-3 and TRBJ1-2; D call uncertain. With 4 bases removed from V and 6 bases from J, the gap between germline ends came to 12 bases. Germline CDR1 reads ENHRY; CDR2 reads SYGVKD. CDR3 length equals 13 residues. The CDR3 DNA sequence: TGTGCCATCAGTGGTGGGCCACGGGATGGCTACACCTTC. The encoded protein is CAISGGPRDGYTF.

CDR3 nucleotides: TGTGCCACCAGCGCGGACAGAGCTGGAAACACCATATATTTT. Its translation: CATSADRAGNTIYF. The J gene is TRBJ1-3, the V gene TRBV24-1; D possibly corresponds to TRBD1 (6 bases). CDR1 is KGHDR, CDR2 SFDVKD, per germline. V gave up 7 bases and J gave up 2 bases, with 11 bases separating them. This CDR3 is 14 amino acids long.

In its sample, this clonotype was seen many times. This chain joins TRBV7-9 and TRBJ1-3; unclear D gene. The germline V and J ends were trimmed by 5 bases and 3 bases, with 11 bases remaining between them. CDR3 length: 14 residues. Germline V gives CDR1 SEHNR, CDR2 FQNEAQ (reference sequence). CDR3: CASSPRSGGNTIYF. The CDR3 DNA follows: TGTGCCAGCAGCCCCAGGTCTGGTGGAAACACCATATATTTT.

This clonotype was detected many times. The chain employs TRBV5-1 and TRBJ2-7; D possibly corresponds to TRBD1 (6 bases). This CDR3 spans 13 amino acids. Trimming pared 3 bases from V and 8 bases from J, leaving 15 bases between. Germline CDR1 and CDR2: SGHRS and YFSETQ. CDR3 sequence: CASSSAPGDKQYF. As DNA, the CDR3 is TGCGCCAGCAGCTCAGCGCCAGGGGATAAGCAGTACTTC.

The rearrangement uses TRBV10-3 and TRBJ1-5; 10 bases match TRBD1. This CDR3 comprises 17 residues. Trimming at V came to 3 bases and at J to 0 bases, leaving 5 bases not matched to a gene. CDR1 and CDR2 (germline): ENHRY, SYGVKD. CDR3 amino acids: CAISDGQGVDSNQPQHF. In DNA form, the CDR3 reads TGTGCCATCAGTGACGGACAGGGGGTTGATAGCAATCAGCCCCAGCATTTT.

Ten or more counts support this clonotype. The chain has TRBV9 and TRBJ2-7; D is uncertain. CDR3 length: 13 amino acids. The germline V and J ends were trimmed by 2 bases and 7 bases, with 13 bases remaining between them. Germline V gene sequence: CDR1 SGDLS, CDR2 YYNGEE. In DNA, the CDR3 is TGTGCCAGCAGCGTCGAGCCAGATGGGGAGCAGTACTTC. Translating it yields CASSVEPDGEQYF.

The genes are TRBV5-1 and TRBJ1-2, with 7 bases lining up with TRBD1. This CDR3 spans 13 amino acids. The germline V gene encodes CDR1 SGHRS and CDR2 YFSETQ. J was trimmed by 6 bases and V by 4 bases; bases with no gene match: 6. For the CDR3, the DNA is TGCGCCAGCAGCCCGGGACAGATAGATGGCTACACCTTC. Its translation: CASSPGQIDGYTF.

This clonotype showed up just a few times. V usage is TRBV5-1 and J usage is TRBJ1-3, with 10 bases aligning to TRBD1. The germline V gene has CDR1 SGHRS and CDR2 YFSETQ. The length of the CDR3 is 16 residues. V shed 4 bases, J shed 3 bases, and the junction held 7 bases outside the gene matches. DNA for the CDR3: TGCGCCAGCAGCCCCCAGACAGGGGGCTTTGGAAACACCATATATTTT. It specifies CASSPQTGGFGNTIYF. Complete variable domain (other parts from reference TRBV5-1 and TRBJ1-3): KAGVTQTPRYLIKTRGQQVTLSCSPISGHRSVSWYQQTPGQGLQFLFEYFSETQRNKGNFPGRFSGRQFSNSRSEMNVSTLELGDSALYLCASSPQTGGFGNTIYFGEGSWLTVV.

In this sample, this clonotype turned up a few times. A much bigger clone sits one base away, suggesting this may be a read error. This chain joins TRBV9 and TRBJ2-5; no clear D gene. V was cut by 4 bases and J by 9 bases, with 13 bases left in between. The CDR3 runs to 12 residues. Germline V gene lookup returns CDR1 SGDLS and CDR2 YYNGEE. The DNA for the CDR3 is TGTGCCAGCAGCTTAGAAGAGACGGCCCAGTACTTC. Amino acids: CASSLEETAQYF.

This clonotype showed up just a few times. The J gene is TRBJ2-2, the V gene TRBV12-3 or TRBV12-4, with D unclear. V was clipped by 8 bases and J by 7 bases, with 8 bases between them. The CDR3 totals 11 residues. CDR3 in DNA: TGTGCCAGCGGCCCTTTCGGGGAGCTGTTTTTT. Translating it yields CASGPFGELFF.

The rearrangement joins TRBV24-1 to TRBJ2-6; 8 bases are shared with TRBD1. CDR1 and CDR2 from the germline V gene are KGHDR and SFDVKD. The V and J ends lost 5 bases and 1 base, in that order; junction bases with no gene match: 0. The CDR3 runs to 15 residues. In nucleotides, the CDR3 is TGTGCCACCAGTGGGACAGGGTCTGGGGCCAACGTCCTGACTTTC. Translating it yields CATSGTGSGANVLTF.

This clonotype was seen only once. The chain couples TRBV29-1 to TRBJ1-3; possibly TRBD1 for D (6 bases). The CDR3 has 14 amino acids. The V and J ends lost 3 bases and 8 bases respectively, with 17 bases between them. CDR1 is SQVTM, CDR2 ANQGSEA, per germline. As DNA, the CDR3 is TGCAGCGTTGAGGGCGGGGGGCCAGGCTACACCATATATTTT. Protein sequence: CSVEGGGPGYTIYF.

This clonotype was observed many times. The V and J genes are TRBV11-2 and TRBJ2-5; no clear D gene. Trimming removed 3 bases from V and 1 base from J, with 6 bases in between. The length of the CDR3 is 13 residues. In germline, CDR1 is SGHAT, CDR2 FQNNGV. The CDR3 is CASSFASQETQYF. DNA of the CDR3: TGTGCCAGCAGCTTCGCTAGCCAAGAGACCCAGTACTTC.

This clonotype has ten or more counts. The chain carries TRBV7-7 and TRBJ2-5; TRBD2 matches 11 bases. Germline CDR1 and CDR2: SSHAT and FNYEAQ (reference sequence). V gave up 4 bases and J gave up 5 bases; unmatched junction bases: 9. This CDR3 has 16 amino acids. The CDR3 coding sequence is TGTGCCAGCAGCTCCGTAGCGGGAGGGGAACTGGAGACCCAGTACTTC. Its translation is CASSSVAGGELETQYF. Based on the CDR3 plus reference TRBV7-7 and TRBJ2-5, the full variable domain is GAGVSQSPRYKVTKRGQDVTLRCDPISSHATLYWYQQALGQGPEFLTYFNYEAQPDKSGLPSDRFSAERPEGSISTLTIQRTEQRDSAMYRCASSSVAGGELETQYFGPGTRLLVL.

In the case of this clonotype: This clone may be a read error of a much larger clone one base away. The chain is built from TRBV10-3 and TRBJ1-1; perhaps TRBD1 as D (5 bases). In germline, CDR1 is ENHRY, CDR2 SYGVKD. Trimming took off 3 bases at V and 11 bases at J, with 13 bases between the two ends. The CDR3 contains 12 residues. The DNA of the CDR3 is TGTGCCATCAGTGAATCGACAGACCGTGCTTTCTTT. It translates to CAISESTDRAFF.

Comment on this clonotype: A much larger clone differs from this one at a single base, so this may be a read error. The chain is built from TRBV10-3 and TRBJ2-2; D unclear. Germline CDR1 and CDR2: ENHRY and SYGVKD. The length of the CDR3 is 13 residues. Between the trimmed V and J ends, which lost 6 bases and 7 bases, there was a span of 12 bases. CDR3 region: CAIRPGPVGELFF. In DNA, the CDR3 is TGTGCCATCAGACCCGGGCCAGTCGGGGAGCTGTTTTTT.

This clonotype was seen many times. The rearrangement joins TRBV2 to TRBJ2-2; the D is unclear. The germline gives CDR1 SNHLY, CDR2 FYNNEI. The CDR3 length is 14 residues. The ends were cut back, 10 bases at V and 2 bases at J, with 14 bases in the middle. In DNA, the CDR3 is TGTGCCATCCGTGGTCAGAGTAACACCGGGGAGCTGTTTTTT. This sequence encodes CAIRGQSNTGELFF.

This rearrangement joins TRBV29-1 to TRBJ1-1; TRBD1 agrees at 7 bases. Trimming cost V 6 bases and J 6 bases; bases outside gene matches: 1. CDR3 length: 10 amino acids. Germline lookup yields CDR1 SQVTM and CDR2 ANQGSEA. CDR3 nucleotides: TGCAGCGTCCAGGGGGCTGAAGCTTTCTTT. It specifies CSVQGAEAFF.